This record covers a single TCR beta chain. Other DNA sequences in the sample encode the same CDR3. This specimen belongs to a study of cytotoxic CD8 clonotypes in ibrutinib-treated CLL. The ends were cut back, 8 bases at V and 0 bases at J, with 13 bases in the middle. Germline V CDR1 and CDR2: LNHDA, SQIVND (reference sequence). There are 14 residues in the CDR3. Sequencing used immunoSEQ multiplex PCR; TCRdb keeps in-frame clones, though not all of them. The table has roughly 200,000 clones, roughly 77% seen once. The chain joins TRBV19 to TRBJ1-2, with D perhaps matching TRBD1 (5 bases). This specimen was PBMCs, taken after 12 months of ibrutinib treatment. The TCR comes from a human donor with chronic lymphocytic leukemia. The CDR3 bases are TGTGCCAGTGCACCGGGACCTACTAACTATGGCTACACCTTC. Its protein is CASAPGPTNYGYTF. The whole variable domain, remainder taken from reference TRBV19 and TRBJ1-2, is DGGITQSPKYLFRKEGQNVTLSCEQNLNHDAMYWYRQDPGQGLRLIYYSQIVNDFQKGDIAEGYSVSREKKESFPLTVTSAQKNPTAFYLCASAPGPTNYGYTFGSGTRLTVV.